A selection of T cell receptor beta chains follows, all from one sample in a study of T cell responses to AZD1222 COVID-19 vaccine. TCRdb keeps only in-frame clones here, not all; method: immunoSEQ multiplex PCR. The data hold 150,000 to 200,000 clones, with around nine tenths observed a single time. The input for sequencing was peripheral blood, taken on day 0 of AZD1222 vaccination. The receptors shown here come from an adult in good health. Both conserved end residues are part of each CDR3. A D gene is named only where the DNA matches it firmly. Only some rows state a clone size, as once, few, many or a class for expanded clones.

v_call	clone_size	d_call	j_call	cdr3_aa	cdr3_nt
TRBV7-2	NA	NA	TRBJ2-7	CASSLVQSYEQYF	TGTGCCAGCAGCTTAGTTCAGAGTTACGAGCAGTACTTC
TRBV29-1	NA	NA	TRBJ1-5	CSVWTDSNQPQHF	TGCAGCGTTTGGACGGATAGCAATCAGCCCCAGCATTTT
TRBV18	NA	NA	TRBJ1-3	CASSPRLSGGQGGNTIYF	TGTGCCAGCTCACCACGACTAAGCGGGGGGCAAGGTGGAAACACCATATATTTT
TRBV4-3	NA	TRBD1	TRBJ1-2	CASSPRTGDIYGYTF	TGCGCCAGCAGCCCCCGGACAGGGGATATCTATGGCTACACCTTC
TRBV2	NA	NA	TRBJ1-2	CASQSGFGYTF	TGTGCCAGCCAGTCAGGTTTTGGCTACACCTTC
TRBV28	NA	NA	TRBJ1-1	CASSLWGEDTEAFF	TGTGCCAGCAGTTTATGGGGTGAGGACACTGAAGCTTTCTTT
TRBV7-8	few	TRBD2	TRBJ2-7	CASSRAGPNYEQYF	TGTGCCAGCAGCCGAGCGGGACCCAACTACGAGCAGTACTTC
TRBV28	NA	TRBD1	TRBJ1-2	CASSPTGRNYGYTF	TGTGCCAGCAGCCCGACAGGGAGGAACTATGGCTACACCTTC
TRBV9	NA	NA	TRBJ1-5	CASSVEAGSQPQHF	TGTGCCAGCAGCGTAGAGGCAGGGAGCCAGCCCCAGCATTTT
TRBV24-1	many	NA	TRBJ2-2	CATLGTGTGELFF	TGTGCCACCCTCGGGACGGGCACCGGGGAGCTGTTTTTT
TRBV6-2/TRBV6-3	NA	NA	TRBJ2-7	CASSRAGSSYEQYF	TGTGCCAGCAGTCGGGCGGGGAGCTCCTACGAGCAGTACTTC